This T cell receptor beta chain was obtained from a study of blood T cell repertoires in COVID-19. Study overall: Acute-phase and convalescent COVID-19 samples originated in the United States, Italy and Spain. Nucleic acid was either cDNA or gDNA, and it came from T cells, B-cell-depleted T cells, or PBMCs.

V lost 3 bases and J lost 2; bases outside the gene matches: 5. CDR3 length: 16 residues. Germline V CDR1 and CDR2: SGHNT, YYREEE (reference sequence). Under the authors' procedure: By means of reference gene primer amplification, nucleated cell counts were estimated. TCRdb keeps only in-frame clones here, not all; method: immunoSEQ multiplex PCR. V and J calls and clone size come straight from that table; D and trimming were deduced from the DNA. The sample lists approximately 240,000 clones; roughly 80% were seen once. The chain joins TRBV5-4 to TRBJ1-2, with 12 nucleotides matching TRBD1. The source of this sequence is an older woman who had recovered from COVID-19. The material sequenced was peripheral blood. DNA for the CDR3: TGTGCCAGCAGCTCGGGACAGGGGGCCAGGAACTATGGCTACACCTTC. It codes for CASSSGQGARNYGYTF.